The entry below gives a single T cell receptor (beta chain) sequence along with its context. These data come from a study of blood T cell repertoires in COVID-19. Per the study methods: The authors estimated nucleated cell counts from reference gene primer amplification. This table comes from immunoSEQ multiplex PCR, and its TCRdb copy is limited to in-frame clones, with some not included. The V and J calls and clone size were taken over from that table, and D and trimming were inferred from the DNA. The sample shows a few hundred thousand clones, around 81% of them seen only once. The TCR sequence derives from a man aged 50 to 59 who had recovered from COVID-19. Material for sequencing was PBMCs or T cells enriched from blood (not recorded which).

The CDR3 DNA is TGCAGTGTAATACCCCGGGGGACCCAGTACTTC. This translates into CSVIPRGTQYF. The chain combines TRBV20-1 with TRBJ2-5, with TRBD2 as a possible D gene (5 bases). Germline CDR1 is DFQATT and CDR2 is SNEGSKA (reference sequence). The CDR3 extends over 11 amino acids. The V end lost 7 bases, the J end lost 7 bases, and 13 bases lay between the germline ends.